This T cell receptor (beta chain) was captured in a study of STAT5B mutations in CD4+ large granular lymphocyte leukemia. The overall study: Among healthy donors, a particular HLA allele went with more CDR3 'QG' motifs. Study outcomes and limitations: Patient CD4-sorted repertoires looked more clonal than healthy CD4+ repertoires, even without putative leukemic clones.

Sequencing was performed with immunoSEQ multiplex PCR; in TCRdb, only in-frame clones are kept and a portion is missing. The sample consists of about 35,000 clones, around 80% of them appearing once. This clone has a single count. Its target is unknown. The source material was CD4+ T cells from blood buffy coats. This sequence originates from a human donor in good health.

The CDR3 loop is CATSRPRVANYGYTF. The CDR3 DNA sequence: TGTGCCACCAGCAGGCCCAGAGTAGCTAACTATGGCTACACCTTC. This sequence joins TRBV15 and TRBJ1-2; D not certain. Trimming removed 3 bases from V and 0 bases from J, with 11 bases in between. This CDR3 spans 15 amino acids. Germline V gene data show CDR1 as LNHNV and CDR2 as YYDKDF (reference sequence). The entire variable domain, with the rest obtained from reference TRBV15 and TRBJ1-2, is as follows: DAMVIQNPRYQVTQFGKPVTLSCSQTLNHNVMYWYQQKSSQAPKLLFHYYDKDFNNEADTPDNFQSRRPNTSFCFLDIRSPGLGDTAMYLCATSRPRVANYGYTFGSGTRLTVV.